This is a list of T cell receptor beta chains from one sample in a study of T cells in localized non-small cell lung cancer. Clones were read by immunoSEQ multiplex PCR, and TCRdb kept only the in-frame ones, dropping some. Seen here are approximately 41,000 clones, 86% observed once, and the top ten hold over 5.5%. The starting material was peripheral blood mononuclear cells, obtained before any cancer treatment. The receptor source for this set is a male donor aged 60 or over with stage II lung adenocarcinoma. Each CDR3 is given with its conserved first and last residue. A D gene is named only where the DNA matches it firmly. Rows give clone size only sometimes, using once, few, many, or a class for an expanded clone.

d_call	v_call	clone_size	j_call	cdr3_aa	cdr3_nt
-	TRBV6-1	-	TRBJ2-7	CASSTGRGEQYF	TGTGCCAGCAGTACCGGACGGGGCGAGCAGTACTTC
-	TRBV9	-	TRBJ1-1	CASSPRQGSTEAFF	TGTGCCAGCAGCCCCCGGCAGGGTAGTACTGAAGCTTTCTTT
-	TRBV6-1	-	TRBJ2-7	CASRITGLEQYF	TGTGCCAGCAGGATCACAGGGCTCGAGCAGTACTTC
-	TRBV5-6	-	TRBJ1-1	CASNTGPNTEAFF	TGTGCCAGCAATACAGGGCCGAACACTGAAGCTTTCTTT
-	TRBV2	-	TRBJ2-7	CASSGHSYEQYF	TGTGCCAGCAGCGGACACTCCTACGAGCAGTACTTC
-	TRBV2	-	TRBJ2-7	CASSGDRWNEQYF	TGTGCCAGCAGTGGCGACAGGTGGAACGAGCAGTACTTC
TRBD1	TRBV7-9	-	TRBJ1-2	CASSLVLGDSLGYTF	TGTGCCAGCAGCTTAGTGCTCGGGGACAGCCTTGGCTACACCTTC
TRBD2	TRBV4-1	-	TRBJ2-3	CASSQSLAGGADTQYF	TGCGCCAGCAGCCAGAGTCTAGCGGGAGGCGCAGATACGCAGTATTTT
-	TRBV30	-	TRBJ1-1	CAWSSYPMNTEAFF	TGTGCCTGGAGTAGTTACCCTATGAACACTGAAGCTTTCTTT
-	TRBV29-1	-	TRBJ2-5	CSVDGQGGETQYF	TGCAGCGTTGACGGACAGGGAGGGGAGACCCAGTACTTC
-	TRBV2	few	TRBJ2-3	CASKGSPSTDTQYF	TGTGCCAGCAAGGGTTCCCCTAGCACAGATACGCAGTATTTT
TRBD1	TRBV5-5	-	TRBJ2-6	CASPPSPGTGGPGANVLTF	TGTGCCAGCCCACCTTCTCCCGGGACAGGGGGCCCTGGGGCCAACGTCCTGACTTTC
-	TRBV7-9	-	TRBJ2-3	CASSPIGRTDTQYF	TGTGCCAGCAGCCCCATCGGACGCACAGATACGCAGTATTTT
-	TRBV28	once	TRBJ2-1	CASGLRGEYNEQFF	TGTGCCAGCGGGTTGAGGGGGGAGTACAATGAGCAGTTCTTC
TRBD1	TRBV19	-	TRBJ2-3	CASSIRDRGNTQYF	TGTGCCAGTAGTATAAGGGACAGGGGAAATACGCAGTATTTT
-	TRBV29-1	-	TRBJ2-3	CSVDGKTPSTDTQYF	TGCAGCGTTGACGGGAAAACACCTAGCACAGATACGCAGTATTTT
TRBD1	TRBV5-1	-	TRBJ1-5	CASSLTGETRNQPQHF	TGCGCCAGCAGCCTAACAGGGGAAACGCGCAATCAGCCCCAGCATTTT
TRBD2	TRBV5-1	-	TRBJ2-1	CASGSGTRDNEQFF	TGCGCCAGCGGCTCCGGGACTAGGGACAATGAGCAGTTCTTC
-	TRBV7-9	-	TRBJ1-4	CASTLGGASEKLFF	TGTGCCAGCACCCTGGGGGGTGCTTCTGAAAAACTGTTTTTT
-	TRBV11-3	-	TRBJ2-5	CASSFGQETQYF	TGTGCCAGCAGCTTCGGCCAAGAGACCCAGTACTTC
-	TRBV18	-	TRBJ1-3	CASSPYGPGDRNTIYF	TGTGCCAGCTCACCATACGGGCCCGGGGATAGAAACACCATATATTTT
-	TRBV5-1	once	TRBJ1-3	CASGGSGNTIYF	TGCGCCAGCGGGGGCTCTGGAAACACCATATATTTT
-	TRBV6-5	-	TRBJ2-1	CASSLGQPSYNEQFF	TGTGCCAGCAGCTTAGGACAGCCCTCCTACAATGAGCAGTTCTTC
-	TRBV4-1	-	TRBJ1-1	CASSQEWAGINTEAFF	TGCGCCAGCAGCCAAGAATGGGCTGGGATCAACACTGAAGCTTTCTTT
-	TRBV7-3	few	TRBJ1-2	CASSETTDTHGYTF	TGTGCCAGCAGCGAAACGACAGATACTCATGGCTACACCTTC
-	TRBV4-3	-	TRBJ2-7	CASSQERRGPYEQYF	TGCGCCAGCAGCCAAGAGCGGAGGGGGCCGTACGAGCAGTACTTC